This T cell receptor (beta chain) was obtained from a study of OX40 agonist ivuxolimab in advanced cancers. Sequencing used immunoSEQ multiplex PCR; TCRdb keeps in-frame clones, though not all of them. Among 10,000 to 15,000 clones listed, nearly 80% were seen once. This CDR3 region has 17 residues. V was clipped by 1 base and J by 10 bases; unmatched bases: 14. Germline CDR1 SGHKS, CDR2 YYEKEE (reference sequence). The sequencing used CD4+ or CD8+ T cells sorted from blood, collected in a trial of the OX40 agonist ivuxolimab. This clonotype was obtained from an adult with an advanced solid tumor such as melanoma, head and neck, liver or kidney cancer. The chain couples TRBV5-5 to TRBJ1-6; 7 bases are shared with TRBD1. CDR3 loop: CASSLFGADRSRSPLHF. The CDR3 bases are TGTGCCAGCAGCTTGTTCGGGGCGGACAGGTCACGATCACCCCTCCACTTT. Together with reference TRBV5-5 and TRBJ1-6, the CDR3 gives the full variable domain: DAGVTQSPTHLIKTRGQQVTLRCSPISGHKSVSWYQQVLGQGPQFIFQYYEKEERGRGNFPDRFSARQFPNYSSELNVNALLLGDSALYLCASSLFGADRSRSPLHFGNGTRLTVT.